These 21 T cell receptor beta chains share one sample of origin, sequenced in a study of neurological immune-mediated disorders. TCRdb redid the calling of the 5' RACE reads with MiXCR, one entry per CDR3 protein. There are fewer than 25,000 distinct CDR3 sequences in the sample; about 13% occur only once, and about an eighth lies in the top ten. What was sequenced was PBMCs. The receptors stem from a woman aged 55-69 years with HTLV-1-associated myelopathy (HAM/TSP).

A remark on this clonotype: The junction shows a germline mismatch at one end, possibly a read error. The chain uses TRBV20-1 and TRBJ1-1, with D uncertain. The CDR3 spans 13 residues. CDR1 DFQATT and CDR2 SNEGSKA come from the germline V gene (reference sequence). CDR3 coding DNA: TGCAGTGCTAGAGAGCTCATGAACACTGAAGCTTTATTT. Translating it yields CSARELMNTEALF.

This clonotype was detected ten times or more. The V gene is TRBV27, the J gene TRBJ2-7; TRBD1 aligns across 8 bases. This CDR3 contains 15 residues. The J segment lost 6 bases and the V segment lost 5 bases, leaving 12 bases of the junction unmatched. The germline gives CDR1 MNHEY, CDR2 SMNVEV (reference sequence). The CDR3 DNA is TGTGCCAGCAGTGCCGGGACAGGAGCCTGGGTCGAGCAGTACTTC. Translating it yields CASSAGTGAWVEQYF.

In its sample, this clonotype was seen many times. The chain has TRBV5-6 and TRBJ2-7; 8 bases are a match to TRBD2. CDR3 length: 14 amino acids. The V and J ends lost 4 bases and 3 bases, in that order; junction bases with no gene match: 6. Germline loops: CDR1 SGHDT, CDR2 YYEEEE. In DNA, the CDR3 is TGTGCCAGCAGCATGGGACTAGAGGTCTACGAGCAGTACTTC. Protein product: CASSMGLEVYEQYF.

At least ten counts were recorded for this clonotype. The rearrangement links TRBV20-1 to TRBJ1-1; D unclear. CDR1 is DFQATT, CDR2 SNEGSKA, per germline (reference sequence). V was clipped by 5 bases and J by 5 bases, with 15 bases between them. The CDR3 sequence is 13 residues long. CDR3 loop: CSAETPRRTEAFF. The CDR3 nucleotides are TGCAGTGCTGAGACCCCCAGACGGACTGAAGCTTTCTTT.

This clonotype was counted ten times or more. The genes are TRBV5-1 and TRBJ2-7, with TRBD2 matching over 11 bases. With V trimmed by 4 bases and J by 3 bases, 9 bases remained unmatched. The CDR3 has 16 residues. Germline V gene data show CDR1 as SGHRS and CDR2 as YFSETQ. The CDR3 DNA reads as TGCGCCAGCAGCCCTACTAGCGGGAGAGGGAACTACGAGCAGTACTTC. This encodes CASSPTSGRGNYEQYF.

This clonotype was detected many times. V gene TRBV20-1 combines with J gene TRBJ1-5; weak D call: TRBD1 (5 bases). Germline V lookup: CDR1 DFQATT, CDR2 SNEGSKA (reference sequence). Deletions cut 0 bases from V and 4 bases from J, with 13 bases between. The CDR3 is 15 residues long. CDR3 nucleotides: TGCAGTGCTAGAGACCCCTGGGGCGAGAATCAGCCCCAGCATTTT. Its protein is CSARDPWGENQPQHF.

This clonotype was observed at least ten times. In nucleotides, the CDR3 is TGCGCCAGCAGCTTTACCGGGGAAGGAAGCTCACCCCTCCACTTT. Residues: CASSFTGEGSSPLHF. The chain couples TRBV5-1 to TRBJ1-6; no reliable D call. CDR1 is SGHRS, CDR2 YFSETQ, per germline. This CDR3 has 15 residues. V lost 2 bases to trimming and J lost 10 bases, with 16 bases between them.

This clonotype was observed at least ten times. The chain combines TRBV5-1 with TRBJ2-1; TRBD1 matches at 7 bases. V was clipped by 3 bases and J by 0 bases; unmatched bases: 6. The germline V gene has CDR1 SGHRS and CDR2 YFSETQ. This CDR3 region has 16 residues. The CDR3: CASSSGQRSSYNEQFF. CDR3 coding DNA: TGCGCCAGCAGCTCGGGACAGCGTAGCTCCTACAATGAGCAGTTCTTC.

This clonotype was seen ten or more times. The V gene is TRBV10-2, the J gene TRBJ2-7, with TRBD1 matching 8 bases. Losses at the gene ends were 6 bases for V and 3 bases for J; bases not matched to a gene: 7. The CDR3 extends over 14 amino acids. In germline, CDR1 is WSHSY, CDR2 SAAADI. DNA of the CDR3: TGCGCCAGCAGGACGGACAGGGAAATCTACGAGCAGTACTTC. The encoded protein is CASRTDREIYEQYF.

This clonotype was recorded at least ten times. The CDR3 here is CASSTGGHEQFF. The CDR3 DNA reads TGTGCCAGCAGTACAGGGGGCCATGAGCAGTTCTTC. V is TRBV11-2 and J is TRBJ2-1, with 9 bases fitting TRBD1. With 6 bases clipped from V and 8 bases from J, the junction kept 2 bases outside the gene matches. The germline gives CDR1 SGHAT, CDR2 FQNNGV. The CDR3 is 12 amino acids.

This clonotype was detected ten times or more. The rearrangement joins TRBV20-1 to TRBJ2-1; TRBD1 might be the D (5 bases). The CDR3 is 15 amino acids. The V and J ends lost 1 base and 4 bases respectively, with 14 bases between them. Germline CDR1 DFQATT, CDR2 SNEGSKA (reference sequence). This chain's CDR3 is CSARAGRDSYNEQFF. Here the CDR3 DNA reads TGCAGTGCTAGAGCCGGTAGAGACAGTTACAATGAGCAGTTCTTC.

This clonotype occurred many times. The J gene is TRBJ1-6, the V gene TRBV6-1; 8 nucleotides align to TRBD1. J lost 3 bases, V lost 8 bases, and 6 bases had no gene match. This CDR3 has 15 residues. Germline V lookup: CDR1 MNHNS, CDR2 SASEGT. Here the CDR3 DNA reads TGTGCCAGCGACAGGGGTATCGTCTATAATTCACCCCTCCACTTT. This codes for CASDRGIVYNSPLHF.

CDR3 region: CSAKGPMGYEQYF. CDR3 coding DNA: TGCAGTGCTAAGGGACCCATGGGGTACGAGCAGTACTTC. J is TRBJ2-7 and V is TRBV20-1; D tentatively fits TRBD1 or TRBD2 (5 bases each). Germline CDR1 is DFQATT and CDR2 is SNEGSKA (reference sequence). Trimming cost V 4 bases and J 4 bases, with 14 bases left between them. The CDR3 is 13 residues long.

This clonotype was picked up many times. The chain recombines TRBV11-2 with TRBJ2-1; no definite D call. Germline assignment: CDR1 SGHAT and CDR2 FQNNGV. The CDR3 loop spans 15 amino acids. Trimming stripped 4 bases from V and 0 bases from J, with 10 bases between. CDR3 sequence (DNA): TGTGCCAGCAGCTCTCGACTGAACTCCTACAATGAGCAGTTCTTC. Translated: CASSSRLNSYNEQFF.

This clonotype was counted many times. The chain has TRBV11-2 and TRBJ2-1; 11 nucleotides align to TRBD2. J lost 9 bases, V lost 0 bases, and 7 bases had no gene match. The V gene's germline CDR1 is SGHAT and CDR2 FQNNGV. The CDR3 runs to 16 residues. The CDR3 DNA reads TGTGCCAGCAGCTTAGATCCCCTAGCGGGAGGATTTGAGCAGTTCTTC. Protein: CASSLDPLAGGFEQFF.

This clonotype was detected ten times or more. V usage is TRBV7-6 and J usage is TRBJ2-3; 11 nucleotides match TRBD2. The trim removed 1 base at V and 4 bases at J, leaving 7 bases unmatched. The germline CDR1 and CDR2 sequences are SGHVS and FNYEAQ. This CDR3 has 17 amino acids. In DNA, the CDR3 is TGTGCCAGCAGCTTAGAAGTAGCGGGAGGGGGCCCAGATACGCAGTATTTT. It yields the protein CASSLEVAGGGPDTQYF.

This clonotype was seen at least ten times. V usage is TRBV3-1 and J usage is TRBJ2-1; 8 nucleotides line up with TRBD2. This CDR3 comprises 17 residues. V lost 0 bases to trimming and J lost 3 bases; unmatched junction nucleotides: 7. Germline V gene data show CDR1 as LGHDT and CDR2 as YNNKEL (reference sequence). This CDR3 is CASSQESSGGNYNEQFF. In DNA, the CDR3 is TGTGCCAGCAGCCAAGAATCCAGCGGGGGAAACTACAATGAGCAGTTCTTC.

At least ten counts were recorded for this clonotype. The genes are TRBV12-3 or TRBV12-4 and TRBJ2-7; D may match TRBD1 or TRBD2 (5 bases each). CDR3 size: 11 residues. Trimming stripped 5 bases from V and 8 bases from J, with 10 bases between. Here the CDR3 DNA reads TGTGCCAGCAGTACAATGGGACAGCAGTACTTC. Its translation is CASSTMGQQYF.

This clonotype was detected ten times or more. The CDR3 protein is CASSLTFSGDTQYF. The DNA of the CDR3 is TGTGCCAGCAGCTTGACATTTTCGGGAGATACGCAGTATTTT. The chain employs TRBV11-3 and TRBJ2-3; D gene uncertain. CDR3 length equals 14 residues. Trimming stripped 3 bases from V and 5 bases from J, with 12 bases between. CDR1 and CDR2 from the germline V gene are SGHNT and YENEEA.

This clonotype was observed at least ten times. The chain joins TRBV20-1 to TRBJ2-2; 11 positions agree with TRBD2. V shed 2 bases, J shed 5 bases, and the junction held 10 bases outside the gene matches. Germline CDR1 and CDR2: DFQATT and SNEGSKA (reference sequence). The CDR3 extends over 17 amino acids. For the CDR3, the DNA is TGCAGTGCTAGAAAGACTAGCGGGGCTTACCGAACCGGGGAGCTGTTTTTT. Amino acids: CSARKTSGAYRTGELFF.

The rearrangement joins TRBV12-3 or TRBV12-4 to TRBJ1-5; a possible D gene is TRBD1 (5 bases). The CDR3 is 17 residues long. The germline V and J ends were trimmed by 3 bases and 2 bases, with 17 bases remaining between them. The CDR3 DNA is TGTGCCAGCAGTTTGGTCGGGGGGAGGGCAGGCAATCAGCCCCAGCATTTT. Translating gives CASSLVGGRAGNQPQHF.